This T cell receptor beta chain was identified during a study of T cell responses to AZD1222 COVID-19 vaccine. The CDR3 sequence is 16 residues long. The V end lost 2 bases, the J end lost 7 bases, and 18 bases lay between the germline ends. Germline V gene data show CDR1 as SGHTS and CDR2 as YDEGEE. The table came from immunoSEQ multiplex PCR; TCRdb's copy has only in-frame clones and leaves some out. This table has approximately 80,000 clones, over 75% appearing once. Remarks on this clone: Its antigen is not known.

Study-level points and caveats: Just five to seven AZD1222 recipients tested seropositive at baseline.

The material was peripheral blood, obtained on day 0 of AZD1222 vaccination. The chain employs TRBV5-8 and TRBJ2-2, with TRBD2 as a possible D gene (7 bases). This TCR derives from an adult in good health. The DNA of the CDR3 is TGTGCCAGCAGCTTCCTTGGGGGGGGGCCGAACGGGGAGCTGTTTTTT. This codes for CASSFLGGGPNGELFF.